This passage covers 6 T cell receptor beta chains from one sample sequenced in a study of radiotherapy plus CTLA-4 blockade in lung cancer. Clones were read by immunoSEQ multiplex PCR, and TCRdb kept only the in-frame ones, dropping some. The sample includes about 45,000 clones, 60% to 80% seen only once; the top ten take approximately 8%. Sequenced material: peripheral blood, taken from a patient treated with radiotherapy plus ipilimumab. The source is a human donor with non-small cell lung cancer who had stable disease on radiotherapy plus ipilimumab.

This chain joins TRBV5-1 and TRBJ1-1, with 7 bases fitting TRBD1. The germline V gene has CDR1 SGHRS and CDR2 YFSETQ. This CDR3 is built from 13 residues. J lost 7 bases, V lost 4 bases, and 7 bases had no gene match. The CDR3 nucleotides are TGCGCCAGCAGCCCTACAGGGGCGGATGAAGCTTTCTTT. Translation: CASSPTGADEAFF.

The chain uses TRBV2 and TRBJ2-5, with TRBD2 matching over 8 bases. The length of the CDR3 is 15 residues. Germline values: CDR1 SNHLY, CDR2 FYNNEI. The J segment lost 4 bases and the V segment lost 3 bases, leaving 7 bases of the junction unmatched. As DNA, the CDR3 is TGTGCCAGCAGTGAGAACGGGGGGGCAGTAGAGACCCAGTACTTC. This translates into CASSENGGAVETQYF.

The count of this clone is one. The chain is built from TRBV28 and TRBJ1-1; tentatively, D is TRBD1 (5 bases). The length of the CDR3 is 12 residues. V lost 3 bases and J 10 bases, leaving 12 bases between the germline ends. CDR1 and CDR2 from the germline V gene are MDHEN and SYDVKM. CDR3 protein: CASSLTQEVAFF. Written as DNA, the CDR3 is TGTGCCAGCAGTTTGACACAGGAGGTAGCTTTCTTT.

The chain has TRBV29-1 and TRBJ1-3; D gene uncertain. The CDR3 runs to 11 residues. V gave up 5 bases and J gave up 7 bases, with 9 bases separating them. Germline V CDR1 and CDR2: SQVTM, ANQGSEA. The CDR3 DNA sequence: TGCAGCGTTCTACTAGGGAACACCATATATTTT. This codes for CSVLLGNTIYF. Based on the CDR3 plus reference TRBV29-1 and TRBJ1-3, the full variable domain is SAVISQKPSRDICQRGTSLTIQCQVDSQVTMMFWYRQQPGQSLTLIATANQGSEATYESGFVIDKFPISRPNLTFSTLTVSNMSPEDSSIYLCSVLLGNTIYFGEGSWLTVV.

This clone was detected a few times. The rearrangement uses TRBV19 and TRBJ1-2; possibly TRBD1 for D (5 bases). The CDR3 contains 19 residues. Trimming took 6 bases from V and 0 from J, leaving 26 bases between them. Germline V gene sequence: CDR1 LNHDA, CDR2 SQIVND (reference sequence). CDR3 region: CASSSSVQAGRFANYGYTF. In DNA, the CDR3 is TGTGCCAGTAGCTCCTCGGTCCAGGCGGGACGGTTTGCTAACTATGGCTACACCTTC. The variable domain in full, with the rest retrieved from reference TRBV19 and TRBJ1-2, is DGGITQSPKYLFRKEGQNVTLSCEQNLNHDAMYWYRQDPGQGLRLIYYSQIVNDFQKGDIAEGYSVSREKKESFPLTVTSAQKNPTAFYLCASSSSVQAGRFANYGYTFGSGTRLTVV.

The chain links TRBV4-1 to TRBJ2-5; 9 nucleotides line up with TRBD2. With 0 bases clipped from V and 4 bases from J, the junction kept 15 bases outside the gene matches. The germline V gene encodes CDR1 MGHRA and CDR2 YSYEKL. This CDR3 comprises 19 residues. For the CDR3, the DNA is TGCGCCAGCAGCCAAGATTCGGTGGGAGCGGGGGGCTCCCGAGAGACCCAGTACTTC. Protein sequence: CASSQDSVGAGGSRETQYF.